Below, 27 T cell receptor beta chains from the same sample are listed, as sequenced in a study of blood T cell repertoires in COVID-19. Data came from immunoSEQ multiplex PCR; TCRdb stores just in-frame clones and leaves some out. The top ten clones hold over 9.5% of a sample with approximately 220,000 clones, about 82% of them seen once. The sequencing sample was made of peripheral blood. The receptors stem from a woman aged 80 or older with acute or convalescent COVID-19.

This clone was detected once. This chain joins TRBV19 and TRBJ2-1, with 16 nucleotides matching TRBD2. J gave up 8 bases and V 4 bases, and 14 bases lay outside the gene matches. From germline, CDR1 is LNHDA and CDR2 SQIVND (reference sequence). CDR3 size: 19 residues. DNA of the CDR3: TGTGCCAGTAGTAGACGACCATCCGGGACTAGCGGGAGGGACGATGAGCAGTTCTTC. This gives the protein CASSRRPSGTSGRDDEQFF.

V is TRBV7-9 and J is TRBJ1-2; 7 bases fit TRBD1. This CDR3 has 14 residues. The V gene end was trimmed by 3 bases and the J gene end by 5 bases; junction bases not matched to a gene: 6. Germline V lookup: CDR1 SEHNR, CDR2 FQNEAQ (reference sequence). The DNA for the CDR3 is TGTGCCAGCAGCTTTGGACAGGAAACATATGGCTACACCTTC. It yields the protein CASSFGQETYGYTF.

The genes are TRBV2 and TRBJ2-3; TRBD1 agrees at 11 bases. The ends lost 6 bases at V and 0 bases at J; junction bases unmatched: 5. The germline V gene has CDR1 SNHLY and CDR2 FYNNEI. The CDR3 runs to 16 residues. CDR3 residues: CASSVGQGGSTDTQYF. The CDR3 nucleotides are TGTGCCAGCAGCGTGGGACAGGGGGGAAGCACAGATACGCAGTATTTT.

This clone was recorded only once. The CDR3 reads CASSFAGSEDTQYF. In DNA form, the CDR3 reads TGTGCCAGCAGTTTCGCCGGGAGTGAAGATACGCAGTATTTT. V gene TRBV27 combines with J gene TRBJ2-3, with D maybe TRBD2 (6 bases). The CDR3 has 14 amino acids. CDR1 and CDR2 from the germline V gene are MNHEY and SMNVEV (reference sequence). V lost 3 bases and J lost 5, with 12 bases in between.

The sample holds a few counts of this clone. The chain has TRBV20-1 and TRBJ2-5, with TRBD2 identical over 13 bases. V lost 3 bases and J lost 5; bases outside the gene matches: 3. CDR1 is DFQATT, CDR2 SNEGSKA, per germline (reference sequence). There are 14 residues in the CDR3. CDR3 region: CSASQLAGGETQYF. DNA of the CDR3: TGCAGTGCTAGTCAACTAGCGGGAGGGGAGACCCAGTACTTC.

This rearrangement joins TRBV6-5 to TRBJ2-1; 10 bases map to TRBD1. The CDR3 contains 15 residues. The V segment lost 4 bases and the J segment 6 bases; nucleotides outside the gene matches: 6. Germline CDR1 reads MNHEY; CDR2 reads SVGAGI. CDR3 DNA: TGTGCCAGCAGTTCCCAGGGACAGGGGAGCAATGAGCAGTTCTTC. Its protein product is CASSSQGQGSNEQFF.

The CDR3 region is CSVHETMNTEAFF. The CDR3 DNA is TGCAGCGTTCACGAGACTATGAACACTGAAGCTTTCTTT. The chain couples TRBV29-1 to TRBJ1-1; D remains ambiguous. Deletions cut 5 bases from V and 0 bases from J, with 10 bases between. Germline-derived CDR1 and CDR2 are SQVTM and ANQGSEA. The CDR3 covers 13 residues.

The chain has TRBV2 and TRBJ1-2, with D tentatively TRBD1 (6 bases). Germline CDR1 reads SNHLY; CDR2 reads FYNNEI. The CDR3 sequence is 14 residues long. V was cut by 3 bases and J by 5 bases, with 13 bases left in between. In DNA, the CDR3 is TGTGCCAGCAGTGAGGCCAGGGGAGGGTATGGCTACACCTTC. It codes for CASSEARGGYGYTF.

The chain employs TRBV3-1 (or the pseudogene TRBV3-2) and TRBJ2-1; D gene unclear. CDR3 length: 12 amino acids. Germline V gene sequence: CDR1 LGHDT, CDR2 YNNKEL (reference sequence). V was shortened by 1 base and J by 6 bases, with 4 bases between the two germline ends. The DNA for the CDR3 is TGTGCCAGCAGCCAAGTCGGCAATGAGCAGTTCTTC. It yields the protein CASSQVGNEQFF.

The J gene is TRBJ2-3, the V gene TRBV9; D gene uncertain. V lost 3 bases, J lost 12 bases, and 17 bases lay in between. The CDR3 runs 13 residues. Germline CDR1 reads SGDLS; CDR2 reads YYNGEE. The CDR3 here is CASSATIVNPQYF. CDR3 sequence (DNA): TGTGCCAGCAGCGCGACAATTGTGAACCCCCAGTATTTT.

The chain links TRBV4-3 to TRBJ1-4; 10 nucleotides align to TRBD1. Germline-derived CDR1 and CDR2 are LGHNA and YSLEER. The CDR3 loop spans 16 amino acids. V lost 1 base and J lost 3; bases outside the gene matches: 2. The CDR3 spells CASSQGQGASNEKLFF. CDR3 nucleotides: TGCGCCAGCAGCCAAGGACAGGGGGCATCTAATGAAAAACTGTTTTTT.

The CDR3 DNA follows: TGTGCCACCAGTCTAGGGGTTAACTATGGCTACACCTTC. Translating gives CATSLGVNYGYTF. This sequence joins TRBV24-1 and TRBJ1-2, with D perhaps TRBD1 (5 bases). CDR3 size: 13 residues. V was shortened by 6 bases and J by 1 base, with 8 bases between the two germline ends. The germline CDR1 and CDR2 sequences are KGHDR and SFDVKD.

This chain connects TRBV30 to TRBJ1-2; TRBD1 matches 8 bases. Germline lookup yields CDR1 GTSNPN and CDR2 SVGIG (reference sequence). The junction had 5 bases not matched to a gene; V was cut back by 3 bases and J by 2 bases. CDR3 size: 14 residues. CDR3 region: CAWRARQGNYGYTF. The CDR3 nucleotides read TGTGCCTGGAGGGCACGACAGGGGAACTATGGCTACACCTTC.

About this clone itself: The junction differs from germline at one of its ends, possibly a read error. The V and J genes are TRBV11-3 and TRBJ1-4; D is undetermined. Germline loops: CDR1 SGHNT, CDR2 YENEEA. The CDR3 has 12 amino acids. CDR3 protein: CASSLRRNSPLF. The CDR3 DNA sequence: TGTGCCAGCAGCTTAAGGCGTAACAGTCCGCTTTTT.

The chain couples TRBV3-1 (or the pseudogene TRBV3-2) to TRBJ1-2; 7 bases are a match to TRBD1. Germline values: CDR1 LGHDT, CDR2 YNNKEL (reference sequence). The CDR3 is 15 amino acids. With V trimmed by 1 base and J by 1 base, 3 bases remained unmatched. For the CDR3, the DNA is TGTGCCAGCAGCCAAGCCGGGACAGTTAACTATGGCTACACCTTC. The encoded protein is CASSQAGTVNYGYTF.

The rearrangement links TRBV6-5 to TRBJ1-2; a weak D match, TRBD1 (6 bases). This CDR3 has 15 residues. The germline V gene has CDR1 MNHEY and CDR2 SVGAGI. Trimming took off 6 bases at V and 3 bases at J, with 17 bases between the two ends. The chain's CDR3 is CASRASGGRDYGYTF. CDR3 sequence (DNA): TGTGCCAGCAGAGCCTCCGGGGGGCGAGACTATGGCTACACCTTC.

This clone was seen only once. The chain carries TRBV5-1 and TRBJ1-2; the D gene is possibly TRBD1 (5 bases). The ends were cut back, 0 bases at V and 4 bases at J, with 13 bases in the middle. CDR1 and CDR2 (germline): SGHRS, YFSETQ. This CDR3 region has 15 residues. The chain's CDR3 is CASSLALGQGYGYTF. The CDR3 bases are TGCGCCAGCAGCTTGGCATTGGGGCAGGGCTATGGCTACACCTTC.

The chain has TRBV2 and TRBJ2-5; 14 positions agree with TRBD2. Germline trimming cut 5 bases from V and 0 bases from J; bases unmatched to any gene: 8. The germline V gene has CDR1 SNHLY and CDR2 FYNNEI. This CDR3 contains 18 residues. DNA of the CDR3: TGTGCCAGCAGTTCGGGACTAGCGGGAGCCTACTACCAAGAGACCCAGTACTTC. Its translation is CASSSGLAGAYYQETQYF.

Remarks on this clone: Other DNA sequences in this specimen translate into the identical CDR3. This chain connects TRBV29-1 to TRBJ1-1, with TRBD1 matching over 9 bases. CDR3 size: 13 residues. Germline V CDR1 and CDR2: SQVTM, ANQGSEA. With V trimmed by 6 bases and J by 1 base, 3 bases remained unmatched. CDR3 amino acids: CSVATGGNTEAFF. CDR3 DNA: TGCAGCGTAGCGACAGGGGGGAACACTGAAGCTTTCTTT. Variable domain in full (rest from reference TRBV29-1 and TRBJ1-1): SAVISQKPSRDICQRGTSLTIQCQVDSQVTMMFWYRQQPGQSLTLIATANQGSEATYESGFVIDKFPISRPNLTFSTLTVSNMSPEDSSIYLCSVATGGNTEAFFGQGTRLTVV.

The gene calls are TRBV29-1 and TRBJ1-2, with D hard to call. This CDR3 region has 11 residues. Germline V gene data show CDR1 as SQVTM and CDR2 as ANQGSEA. The V end lost 4 bases, the J end lost 6 bases, and 9 bases lay between the germline ends. CDR3 sequence reads: CSVAGSDGYTF. For the CDR3, the DNA is TGCAGCGTTGCCGGGTCTGATGGCTACACCTTC.

CDR3 coding DNA: TGTGCCAGCAACCGACAGGATTACGGTGCCGGGGAGCTGTTTTTT. Translating gives CASNRQDYGAGELFF. The rearrangement joins TRBV7-9 to TRBJ2-2; perhaps TRBD1 as D (6 bases). Germline values: CDR1 SEHNR, CDR2 FQNEAQ (reference sequence). The V end lost 7 bases, the J end lost 6 bases, and 18 bases lay between the germline ends. The CDR3 has 15 amino acids.

This chain connects TRBV5-1 to TRBJ2-5, with D tentatively TRBD1 or TRBD2 (9 bases each). Germline V gene lookup returns CDR1 SGHRS and CDR2 YFSETQ. This CDR3 has 19 amino acids. With 2 bases removed from V and 1 base from J, the gap between germline ends came to 24 bases. CDR3 bases: TGCGCCAGCAGCTTACAGGGGGCTGGAGCGGGAGGCTCCCAAGAGACCCAGTACTTC. Amino acid sequence: CASSLQGAGAGGSQETQYF.

The genes are TRBV7-3 and TRBJ2-2; 9 nucleotides match TRBD2. The CDR3 covers 18 residues. The germline CDR1 and CDR2 sequences are SGHTA and FQGTGA. V shed 5 bases, J shed 1 base, and the junction held 11 bases outside the gene matches. The CDR3 spells CASSPTAGGLGNTGELFF. The CDR3 DNA reads TGTGCCAGCAGCCCTACCGCGGGGGGGCTGGGGAACACCGGGGAGCTGTTTTTT.

V is TRBV6-4 and J is TRBJ1-2; 7 bases line up with TRBD1. V dropped 6 bases and J dropped 4; count of bases not matched to a gene: 8. This CDR3 contains 14 residues. Germline V gene sequence: CDR1 MRHNA, CDR2 SNTAGT. Written as DNA, the CDR3 is TGTGCCAGCAGCTCGACAGGGAATAGCTATGGCTACACCTTC. Translating gives CASSSTGNSYGYTF.

This rearrangement joins TRBV9 to TRBJ2-3; D is undetermined. V lost 0 bases and J lost 4, with 9 bases in between. Looked up from germline, CDR1 is SGDLS and CDR2 is YYNGEE. The CDR3 has 14 amino acids. The DNA of the CDR3 is TGTGCCAGCAGCGTAGCCCCCTCCGCAGATACGCAGTATTTT. It yields the protein CASSVAPSADTQYF.

The V gene is TRBV7-2, the J gene TRBJ2-2; 8 nucleotides align to TRBD1. Germline V lookup: CDR1 SGHTA, CDR2 FQGNSA. The V segment lost 1 base and the J segment 7 bases; nucleotides outside the gene matches: 11. The CDR3 is 17 residues long. The CDR3 DNA follows: TGTGCCAGCAGCTTAGGGGACCGCAGGGGGCGGAACGGGGAGCTGTTTTTT. Its translation: CASSLGDRRGRNGELFF.

The chain carries TRBV3-1 (or the pseudogene TRBV3-2) and TRBJ2-5; D might be TRBD2 (6 bases). Trimming shortened V by 10 bases and J by 4 bases, and 16 bases separated the two germline ends. The CDR3 extends over 13 amino acids. The V gene's germline CDR1 is LGHDT and CDR2 YNNKEL (reference sequence). For the CDR3, the DNA is TGTGCCACCACCAGGAGGGCTGGAGAGACCCAGTACTTC. It codes for CATTRRAGETQYF.